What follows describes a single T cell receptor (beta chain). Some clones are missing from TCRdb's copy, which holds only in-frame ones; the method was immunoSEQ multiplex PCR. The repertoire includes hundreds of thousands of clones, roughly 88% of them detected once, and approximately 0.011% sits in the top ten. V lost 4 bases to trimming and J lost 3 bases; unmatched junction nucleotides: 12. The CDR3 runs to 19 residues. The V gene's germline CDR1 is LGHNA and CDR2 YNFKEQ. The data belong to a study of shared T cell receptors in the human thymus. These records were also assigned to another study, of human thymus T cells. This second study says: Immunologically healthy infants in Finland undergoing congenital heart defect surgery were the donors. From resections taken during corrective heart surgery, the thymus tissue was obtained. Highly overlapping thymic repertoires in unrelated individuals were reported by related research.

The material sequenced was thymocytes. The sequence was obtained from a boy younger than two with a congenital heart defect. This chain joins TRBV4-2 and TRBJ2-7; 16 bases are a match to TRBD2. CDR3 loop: CASSPGGLAGGPRNYEQYF. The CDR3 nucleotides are TGTGCCAGCAGCCCAGGGGGACTAGCGGGAGGGCCTAGGAACTACGAGCAGTACTTC.